Following are 26 T cell receptor beta chains from one sample sequenced in a study of blood T cell repertoires in COVID-19. Here immunoSEQ multiplex PCR was the method, and the copy in TCRdb shows in-frame clones only, minus some. The sample shows a few hundred thousand clones, around 91% of them seen only once. The source material was PBMCs or T cells enriched from blood (not recorded which). The receptors were sampled from a man aged 18 to 30 who had recovered from COVID-19.

The chain carries TRBV9 and TRBJ2-4, with a weak D call TRBD2 (6 bases). Germline V gene lookup returns CDR1 SGDLS and CDR2 YYNGEE. Deletions cut 4 bases from V and 5 bases from J, with 13 bases between. The CDR3 contains 14 residues. The CDR3 is CASSLGGSQNIQYF. The CDR3 nucleotides read TGTGCCAGCAGCCTAGGAGGGTCCCAAAACATTCAGTACTTC. The complete variable domain, with remaining parts taken from reference TRBV9 and TRBJ2-4, reads DSGVTQTPKHLITATGQRVTLRCSPRSGDLSVYWYQQSLDQGLQFLIQYYNGEERAKGNILERFSAQQFPDLHSELNLSSLELGDSALYFCASSLGGSQNIQYFGAGTRLSVL.

The CDR3 bases are TGTGCCAGCAGCTTGGGACAGGGGGCGGCCGCGTTAAGGCTGTTTTTT. It translates to CASSLGQGAAALRLFF. V usage is TRBV7-9 and J usage is TRBJ1-4; 12 nucleotides line up with TRBD1. This CDR3 is built from 16 residues. Germline V gene lookup returns CDR1 SEHNR and CDR2 FQNEAQ (reference sequence). The V and J ends lost 3 bases and 14 bases, in that order; junction bases with no gene match: 13.

The chain employs TRBV5-1 and TRBJ2-3; TRBD2 matches at 8 bases. Germline-derived CDR1 and CDR2 are SGHRS and YFSETQ. The CDR3 totals 16 residues. The trim removed 1 base at V and 2 bases at J, leaving 6 bases unmatched. The CDR3, as DNA: TGCGCCAGCAGCTTGAAGAGCGGGAGAAACACAGATACGCAGTATTTT. It is translated as CASSLKSGRNTDTQYF.

The rearrangement links TRBV4-1 to TRBJ2-1, with 14 bases lining up with TRBD2. Per germline, CDR1 MGHRA and CDR2 YSYEKL. The CDR3 extends over 20 amino acids. Trimming at V came to 3 bases and at J to 6 bases, leaving 16 bases not matched to a gene. In nucleotides, the CDR3 is TGCGCCAGCAGCCAGACCTCTACCGGGACTAGCGGGAGATGGGCCAATGAGCAGTTCTTC. Translation: CASSQTSTGTSGRWANEQFF.

The chain recombines TRBV7-2 with TRBJ2-3; maybe TRBD2 (5 bases). CDR3 length: 15 residues. V was clipped by 6 bases and J by 0 bases, with 13 bases between them. Germline V gene data show CDR1 as SGHTA and CDR2 as FQGNSA. The CDR3 nucleotides read TGTGCCAGCAGATATAACGGGGAAAGCACAGATACGCAGTATTTT. Protein sequence: CASRYNGESTDTQYF.

The chain is built from TRBV28 and TRBJ1-2, with D perhaps matching TRBD1 (6 bases). CDR1 MDHEN and CDR2 SYDVKM come from the germline V gene. V lost 5 bases and J 1 base, leaving 29 bases between the germline ends. This CDR3 comprises 20 residues. The CDR3 DNA sequence: TGTGCCAGCAGTCTATCCCCACAGGGCAGAACTTTTATTGTTAACTATGGCTACACCTTC. Translation gives CASSLSPQGRTFIVNYGYTF.

The chain recombines TRBV18 with TRBJ1-6, with D perhaps TRBD1 (5 bases). The V gene's germline CDR1 is KGHSH and CDR2 LQKENI. The CDR3 covers 13 residues. V was cut by 3 bases and J by 8 bases, with 8 bases left in between. The CDR3 sequence: CASSPSQDSPLHF. CDR3 sequence (DNA): TGTGCCAGCTCACCGTCACAGGATTCACCCCTCCACTTT. Drawing the rest from reference TRBV18 and TRBJ1-6, the complete variable domain is NAGVMQNPRHLVRRRGQEARLRCSPMKGHSHVYWYRQLPEEGLKFMVYLQKENIIDESGMPKERFSAEFPKEGPSILRIQQVVRGDSAAYFCASSPSQDSPLHFGNGTRLTVT.

The rearrangement links TRBV19 to TRBJ2-1; 8 bases map to TRBD2. V dropped 1 base and J dropped 2; count of bases not matched to a gene: 1. The CDR3 is 15 residues long. Germline V CDR1 and CDR2: LNHDA, SQIVND (reference sequence). For the CDR3, the DNA is TGTGCCAGTAGTATAGCCGGGGGGGCCTACAATGAGCAGTTCTTC. This codes for CASSIAGGAYNEQFF.

Written as DNA, the CDR3 is TGTGCCAGCAGCTTGGGGACTATGACTGCCTCCTATAATTCACCCCTCCACTTT. Translation: CASSLGTMTASYNSPLHF. The J gene is TRBJ1-6, the V gene TRBV7-8, with TRBD1 as a possible D gene (5 bases). V lost 3 bases, J lost 0 bases, and 15 bases lay in between. The germline V gene has CDR1 SGHVS and CDR2 FQNEAQ. This CDR3 has 18 residues.

V is TRBV7-9 and J is TRBJ2-7, with 7 nucleotides matching TRBD1. Germline CDR1 and CDR2: SEHNR and FQNEAQ (reference sequence). The V gene end was trimmed by 3 bases and the J gene end by 6 bases; junction bases not matched to a gene: 11. The length of the CDR3 is 15 residues. In DNA, the CDR3 is TGTGCCAGCAGCTTTCCGGGACAGAAAAGGCCCGAGCAGTACTTC. It encodes CASSFPGQKRPEQYF.

This clone was seen a single time. In nucleotides, the CDR3 is TGTGCCACCAGCAGAAGCGGGAGGGCCCTAGGAAACGAGCAGTACTTC. Translating it yields CATSRSGRALGNEQYF. The chain carries TRBV15 and TRBJ2-7; 10 positions match TRBD2. J was trimmed by 5 bases and V by 2 bases; bases with no gene match: 9. Germline-derived CDR1 and CDR2 are LNHNV and YYDKDF (reference sequence). The CDR3 contains 16 residues.

In this sample, this clone turned up a few times. V usage is TRBV6-5 and J usage is TRBJ2-1; a weak D match, TRBD2 (5 bases). CDR1 and CDR2 (germline): MNHEY, SVGAGI. Trimming stripped 2 bases from V and 0 bases from J, with 8 bases between. The CDR3 loop spans 15 amino acids. CDR3 residues: CASSYQRSSYNEQFF. The CDR3 bases are TGTGCCAGCAGTTACCAGCGGAGCTCCTACAATGAGCAGTTCTTC.

The chain employs TRBV7-8 and TRBJ2-7; weak D call: TRBD1 (6 bases). Trimming pared 1 base from V and 5 bases from J, leaving 9 bases between. CDR1 is SGHVS, CDR2 FQNEAQ, per germline. The length of the CDR3 is 13 residues. CDR3 in amino acids: CASSLEGVDEQYF. The CDR3 nucleotides read TGTGCCAGCAGCTTAGAGGGGGTGGACGAGCAGTACTTC.

The rearrangement uses TRBV27 and TRBJ1-5; 9 bases map to TRBD1. The CDR3 is made up of 15 amino acids. J lost 6 bases, V lost 6 bases, and 9 bases had no gene match. Germline V gene sequence: CDR1 MNHEY, CDR2 SMNVEV (reference sequence). CDR3 sequence reads: CASRATGGWGQPQHF. The CDR3 nucleotides are TGTGCCAGCAGAGCTACAGGGGGCTGGGGTCAGCCCCAGCATTTT.

The rearrangement joins TRBV19 to TRBJ2-1, with D possibly being TRBD1 (5 bases). CDR3 length: 11 residues. V was shortened by 9 bases and J by 4 bases, with 7 bases between the two germline ends. Germline V gene data show CDR1 as LNHDA and CDR2 as SQIVND (reference sequence). The chain's CDR3 is CASRQYNEQFF. CDR3 sequence (DNA): TGTGCCAGCAGACAGTACAATGAGCAGTTCTTC.

V is TRBV5-6 and J is TRBJ1-6; no firm D call. The germline V and J ends were trimmed by 4 bases and 6 bases, with 11 bases remaining between them. Per germline, CDR1 SGHDT and CDR2 YYEEEE. The CDR3 sequence is 14 residues long. The CDR3 is CASSAGNPNSPLHF. Here the CDR3 DNA reads TGTGCCAGCAGCGCCGGGAACCCTAATTCACCCCTCCACTTT.

This clone was observed a single time. The chain recombines TRBV7-8 with TRBJ1-1; possibly TRBD1 for D (5 bases). Looked up from germline, CDR1 is SGHVS and CDR2 is FQNEAQ. The V end lost 5 bases, the J end lost 4 bases, and 17 bases lay between the germline ends. The CDR3 is made up of 15 amino acids. The CDR3 reads CASSPAGGSGTEAFF. The CDR3 nucleotides read TGTGCCAGCAGCCCGGCTGGGGGGAGCGGCACTGAAGCTTTCTTT.

The sample holds a few counts of this clone. CDR3 amino acids: CASSQVSGSPAYSPLHF. CDR3 DNA sequence: TGTGCCAGCAGCCAAGTTTCGGGGTCACCAGCTTATTCACCCCTCCACTTT. This sequence joins TRBV3-1 (or the pseudogene TRBV3-2) and TRBJ1-6; D not certain. CDR1 and CDR2 (germline): LGHDT, YNNKEL (reference sequence). With 1 base removed from V and 8 bases from J, the gap between germline ends came to 18 bases. The CDR3 spans 17 residues.

The V and J genes are TRBV28 and TRBJ1-1; a possible D gene is TRBD1 (6 bases). The germline V and J ends were trimmed by 5 bases and 11 bases, with 21 bases remaining between them. Per the germline V gene, CDR1 is MDHEN and CDR2 is SYDVKM. This CDR3 spans 14 amino acids. The CDR3 sequence: CASSLTNVRGRAFF. CDR3 DNA sequence: TGTGCCAGCAGTCTTACGAACGTCAGGGGCCGGGCTTTCTTT.

The genes are TRBV7-8 and TRBJ2-7; D may be TRBD2 (6 bases). The germline CDR1 and CDR2 sequences are SGHVS and FQNEAQ. With 0 bases removed from V and 2 bases from J, the gap between germline ends came to 17 bases. The CDR3 consists of 17 residues. In DNA form, the CDR3 reads TGTGCCAGCAGCTTAGCGACACTAGCTATCCTCGCCTACGAGCAGTACTTC. Translation gives CASSLATLAILAYEQYF. Combining the CDR3 with reference TRBV7-8 and TRBJ2-7 gives the whole variable domain GAGVSQSPRYKVAKRGQDVALRCDPISGHVSLFWYQQALGQGPEFLTYFQNEAQLDKSGLPSDRFFAERPEGSVSTLKIQRTQQEDSAVYLCASSLATLAILAYEQYFGPGTRLTVT.

CDR3 protein: CASSRESNQPQHF. For the CDR3, the DNA is TGTGCCAGCAGCAGGGAGTCCAATCAGCCCCAGCATTTT. This chain connects TRBV9 to TRBJ1-5; D is uncertain. Trimming pared 4 bases from V and 3 bases from J, leaving 8 bases between. From germline, CDR1 is SGDLS and CDR2 YYNGEE. The CDR3 spans 13 residues.

The chain combines TRBV27 with TRBJ1-6, with 7 positions matching TRBD1. The germline V gene has CDR1 MNHEY and CDR2 SMNVEV (reference sequence). CDR3 length: 15 amino acids. V was clipped by 3 bases and J by 6 bases; unmatched bases: 5. For the CDR3, the DNA is TGTGCCAGCAGTTTCCGGGACAGTTTTAATTCACCCCTCCACTTT. It translates to CASSFRDSFNSPLHF.

For this clone: An end of the junction does not agree with germline; a read error may underlie this. The chain uses TRBV15 and TRBJ1-1; D is unresolved. The length of the CDR3 is 11 residues. Germline V CDR1 and CDR2: LNHNV, YYDKDF (reference sequence). Here the CDR3 DNA reads TGTGCCACCCGGCGGAACGCTGAAGCTTTCTTT. Protein: CATRRNAEAFF.

This rearrangement joins TRBV6-5 to TRBJ2-5; 8 bases line up with TRBD2. Germline trimming cut 3 bases from V and 5 bases from J; bases unmatched to any gene: 11. Germline V CDR1 and CDR2: MNHEY, SVGAGI. The CDR3 has 16 amino acids. CDR3 in DNA: TGTGCCAGCAGTTATCGTTTCGGGGGGGAGGCGGAGACCCAGTACTTC. It codes for CASSYRFGGEAETQYF.

This chain uses TRBV2 with TRBJ1-5; weak D call: TRBD1 (5 bases). V was cut by 3 bases and J by 1 base, with 10 bases left in between. This CDR3 spans 15 amino acids. Germline CDR1 SNHLY, CDR2 FYNNEI. CDR3 coding DNA: TGTGCCAGCAGTGAGTCCAGGGTGAGCAATCAGCCCCAGCATTTT. Translation: CASSESRVSNQPQHF.

The V gene is TRBV28, the J gene TRBJ1-3; D might be TRBD1 (5 bases). Germline CDR1 reads MDHEN; CDR2 reads SYDVKM. Between the trimmed V and J ends, which lost 4 bases and 3 bases, there was a span of 13 bases. CDR3 size: 15 residues. The CDR3 DNA sequence: TGTGCCAGCAGTTCCTCGGGGGGTCATGGAAACACCATATATTTT. Its protein product is CASSSSGGHGNTIYF.